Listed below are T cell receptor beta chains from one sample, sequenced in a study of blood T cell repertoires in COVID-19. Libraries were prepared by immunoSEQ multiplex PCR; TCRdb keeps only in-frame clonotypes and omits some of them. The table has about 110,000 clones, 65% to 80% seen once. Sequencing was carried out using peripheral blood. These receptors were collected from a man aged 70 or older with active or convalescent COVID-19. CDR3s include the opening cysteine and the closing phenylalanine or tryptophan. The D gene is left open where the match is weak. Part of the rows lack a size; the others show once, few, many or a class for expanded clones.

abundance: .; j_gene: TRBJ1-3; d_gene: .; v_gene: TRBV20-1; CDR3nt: TGCAGTGCCAGTCTAATGAGCACCATATATTTT; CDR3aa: CSASLMSTIYF
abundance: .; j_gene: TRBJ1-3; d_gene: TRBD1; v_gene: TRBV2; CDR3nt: TGTGCCAGCAGTAGACAGGGGATCGGGGCTGGAAACACCATATATTTT; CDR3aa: CASSRQGIGAGNTIYF
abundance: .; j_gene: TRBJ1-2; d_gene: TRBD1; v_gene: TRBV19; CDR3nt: TGTGCCAGTAGTCTCCGGACAGGGAGGCTTGGCTACACCTTC; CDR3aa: CASSLRTGRLGYTF
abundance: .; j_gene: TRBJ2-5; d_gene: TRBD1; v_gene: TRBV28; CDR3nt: TGTGCCAGCAGTACCCGGACAGGGCCCCAAGAGACCCAGTACTTC; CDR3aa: CASSTRTGPQETQYF
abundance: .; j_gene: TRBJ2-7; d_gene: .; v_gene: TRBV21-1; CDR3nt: TGTGCCAGCAGCAAGAAATTGGGCCTAGCGGGAATCGAGCAGTACTTC; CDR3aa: CASSKKLGLAGIEQYF
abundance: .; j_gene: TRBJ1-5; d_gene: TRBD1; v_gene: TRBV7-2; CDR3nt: TGTGCCAGCAGCCCGGGACAGGTTAGCAATCAGCCCCAGCATTTT; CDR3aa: CASSPGQVSNQPQHF
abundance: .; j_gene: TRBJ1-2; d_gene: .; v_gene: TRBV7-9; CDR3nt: TGTGCCAGCAGCTTATTTAGGGAGGTTGGCTACACCTTC; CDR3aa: CASSLFREVGYTF
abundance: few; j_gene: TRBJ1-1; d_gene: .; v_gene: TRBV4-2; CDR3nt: TGTGCCAGCAGCCAAGTTGCAGGAATCACTGAAGCTTTCTTT; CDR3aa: CASSQVAGITEAFF
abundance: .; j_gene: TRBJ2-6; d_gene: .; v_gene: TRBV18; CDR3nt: TGTGCCAGCTCACGAGTGGGACTGCCCTCTGGGGCCAACGTCCTGACTTTC; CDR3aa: CASSRVGLPSGANVLTF
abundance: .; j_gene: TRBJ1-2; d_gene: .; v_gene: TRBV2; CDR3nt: TGTGCCAGCAGCCAGACCCAGGGCCCCTATGGCTACACCTTC; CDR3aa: CASSQTQGPYGYTF
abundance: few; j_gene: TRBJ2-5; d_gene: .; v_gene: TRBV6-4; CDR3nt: TGTGCCAGCAGACGATGGGGGCGGAAAGAAGAGACCCAGTACTTC; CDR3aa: CASRRWGRKEETQYF
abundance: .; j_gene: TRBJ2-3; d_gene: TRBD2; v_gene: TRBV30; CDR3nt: TGTGCCTGGGATTCAGCGGGAGGGTTGGGGGATACGCAGTATTTT; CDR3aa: CAWDSAGGLGDTQYF
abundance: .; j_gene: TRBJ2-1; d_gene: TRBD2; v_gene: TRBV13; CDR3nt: TGTGCCAGCAGCTTAGAGCTAGCGGGGGACGAGCAGTTCTTC; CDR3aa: CASSLELAGDEQFF
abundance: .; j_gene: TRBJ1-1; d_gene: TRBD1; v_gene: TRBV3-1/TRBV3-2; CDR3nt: TGTGCCAGCAGCCAAGGGACCGGGACAGGGACTGAAGCTTTCTTT; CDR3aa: CASSQGTGTGTEAFF
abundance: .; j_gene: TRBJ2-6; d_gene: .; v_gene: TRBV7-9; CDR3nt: TGTGCCAGCAGCTTAGACGACAGATTCTCTGGGGCCAACGTCCTGACTTTC; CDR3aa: CASSLDDRFSGANVLTF
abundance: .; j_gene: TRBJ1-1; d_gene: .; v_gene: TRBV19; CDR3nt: TGTGCCAGTAGTATGTCCGGGCGGGGACGGATGAACACTGAAGCTTTCTTT; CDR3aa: CASSMSGRGRMNTEAFF
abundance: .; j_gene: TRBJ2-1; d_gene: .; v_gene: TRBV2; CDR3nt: TGTGCCAGCAGTGAGCTTGAACCGGGACAAATATTGAAGAATGAGCAGTTCTTC; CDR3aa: CASSELEPGQILKNEQFF
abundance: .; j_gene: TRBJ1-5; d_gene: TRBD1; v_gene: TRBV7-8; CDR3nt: TGTGCCAGCAGCAATTTGGGACAGGGTAGGAATCAGCCCCAGCATTTT; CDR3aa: CASSNLGQGRNQPQHF
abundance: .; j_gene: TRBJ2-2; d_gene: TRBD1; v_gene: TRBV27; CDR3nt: TGTGCCAGCAGCCGTGGACAGGTCGACACCGGGGAGCTGTTTTTT; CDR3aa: CASSRGQVDTGELFF
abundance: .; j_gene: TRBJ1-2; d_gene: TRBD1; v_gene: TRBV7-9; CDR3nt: TGTGCCAGCAGCCCCCGGGACAGGGTCGGTAACTATGGCTACACCTTC; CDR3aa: CASSPRDRVGNYGYTF
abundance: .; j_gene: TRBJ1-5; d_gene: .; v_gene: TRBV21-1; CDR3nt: TGTGCCAGCAGCAAAGTTACAGGTCTCAATCAGCCCCAGCATTTT; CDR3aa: CASSKVTGLNQPQHF
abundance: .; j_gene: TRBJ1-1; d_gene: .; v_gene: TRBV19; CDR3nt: TGTGCCAGTAGCGAGGGGTGGAGGGACACTGAAGCTTTCTTT; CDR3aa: CASSEGWRDTEAFF
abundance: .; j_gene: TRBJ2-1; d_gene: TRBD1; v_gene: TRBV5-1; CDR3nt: TGCGCCAGCAGCCCCTCAGGGGGCTCCTACAATGAGCAGTTCTTC; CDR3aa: CASSPSGGSYNEQFF
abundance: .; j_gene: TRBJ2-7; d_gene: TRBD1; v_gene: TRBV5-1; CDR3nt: TGCGCCAGCAGCTTAGGGACAGAAGCCTACGAGCAGTACTTC; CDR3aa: CASSLGTEAYEQYF
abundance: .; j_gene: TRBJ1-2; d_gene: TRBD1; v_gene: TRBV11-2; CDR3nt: TGTGCCAGCAGCTTAGGTATACAGGGGAATGGCTACACCTTC; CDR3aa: CASSLGIQGNGYTF